The clone carrying this T cell receptor (beta chain) was counted only a few times. Its cognate antigen is unknown. CDR1 is SEHNR and CDR2 is FQNEAQ in the germline V gene (reference sequence). V gave up 1 base and J gave up 8 bases; unmatched junction bases: 8. The CDR3 sequence is 15 residues long. This specimen belongs to a study of T cells after yellow fever vaccination. Study findings and constraints: Only a small proportion of the clonotypes turned up in both the CD4 and the CD8 compartments, likely arising from convergent recombination. FACS-sorted repertoires could harbor abundant contaminating bulk-population clonotypes. In post-booster samples, most primary-vaccination clones reappeared (approximately 95% CD4, over 70% CD8).

By 5'RACE template switching, TCR cDNA was produced, with a universal primer site and UMIs added in the process. TCRdb re-called the 5' RACE reads with MiXCR, one entry per CDR3 protein. The sample consists of nearly 350,000 distinct CDR3 sequences, 7% to 9% of them appearing once. V is TRBV7-9 and J is TRBJ2-1, with 7 nucleotides matching TRBD1. The origin of this receptor is a man aged 18 to 29 who received the YFV17D yellow fever vaccine. The sample in question was PBMCs, obtained about 49 days after the first yellow fever vaccination. The CDR3 sequence is CASSLGSTGWDEQFF. The CDR3 region has the DNA TGTGCCAGCAGCTTAGGCTCGACAGGGTGGGATGAGCAGTTCTTC.